This entry features one T cell receptor beta chain sequence. The antigen remains unidentified. The data were obtained in a study of shared clonotypes between healthy human individuals. Regarding the study as a whole: Larger estimated richness was generally recorded for naive subsets relative to memory subsets.

Trimming removed 5 bases at V and 0 bases at J, with 11 bases between. The CDR3 runs to 14 residues. Germline lookup yields CDR1 LNHDA and CDR2 SQIVND (reference sequence). Profiling relied on immunoSEQ multiplex PCR, and the TCRdb table lists in-frame clones only, not all of them. The sample includes 2 million to 3 million clones, over 85% of them seen just once. This chain joins TRBV19 and TRBJ2-7; D gene uncertain. Sequenced material: naive CD4+ T cells from PBMCs. The subset is: CD45RA+ positively selected. The TCR comes from a man aged 18 to 29 in good health. Some clones in this sample may be carry-over from other donors' samples. The chain's CDR3 is CASSLRTASYEQYF. The DNA for the CDR3 is TGTGCCAGTAGTTTACGGACGGCCTCCTACGAGCAGTACTTC.